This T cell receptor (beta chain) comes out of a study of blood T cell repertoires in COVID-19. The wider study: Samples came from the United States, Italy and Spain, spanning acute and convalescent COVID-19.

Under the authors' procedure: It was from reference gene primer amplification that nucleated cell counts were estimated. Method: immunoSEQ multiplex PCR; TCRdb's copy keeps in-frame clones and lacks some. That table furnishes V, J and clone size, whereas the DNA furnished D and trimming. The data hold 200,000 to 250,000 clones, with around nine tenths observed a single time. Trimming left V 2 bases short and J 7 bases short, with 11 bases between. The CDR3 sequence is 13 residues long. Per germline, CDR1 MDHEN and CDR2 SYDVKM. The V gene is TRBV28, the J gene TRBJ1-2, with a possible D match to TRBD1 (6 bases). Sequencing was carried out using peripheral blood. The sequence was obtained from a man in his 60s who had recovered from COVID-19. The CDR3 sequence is CASSLHRASGYTF. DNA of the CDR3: TGTGCCAGCAGTTTACACAGGGCGAGTGGCTACACCTTC.